This entry is about one TCR beta chain. The junction departs from germline at one end; a sequencing error may be responsible. The sample comes from a study of shared clonotypes between healthy human individuals. About the research overall: Researchers assigned three CD4 naive, three CD4 memory, two CD8 naive and one CD8 memory plate to each donor.

The CDR3 spans 13 residues. The germline V gene has CDR1 MGHRA and CDR2 YSYEKL. Assay used: immunoSEQ multiplex PCR; TCRdb lists only in-frame clones, some missing. Counted here are 550,000 to 800,000 clones, roughly 91% occurring once; the ten biggest clones make up 30% to 40%. The sequencing sample was made of memory CD8+ T cells from PBMCs. Sample subset: CD45RO+ cells pooled with CCR7-negative TemRA cells. This chain uses TRBV4-1 with TRBJ2-5; D uncertain. This receptor was identified in a man in his late teens or twenties in good health. Some clones in this sample may be carry-over from other donors' samples. CDR3 coding DNA: TGCGCCAGCAGCCAAGTGGTGCTAGAGGCCCAGTACTTC. It encodes CASSQVVLEAQYF.